Listed below are T cell receptor beta chains from one sample, sequenced in a study of blood T cell repertoires in COVID-19. This table comes from immunoSEQ multiplex PCR, and its TCRdb copy is limited to in-frame clones, with some not included. The table records under 200,000 clones, around 83% of them present only once. Sequencing was done on a sample of peripheral blood. These receptor sequences come from a woman in her thirties or forties with acute or convalescent COVID-19. Both conserved end residues are part of each CDR3. A D gene is named only where the DNA matches it firmly. Clone size is shown for a subset of rows, as once, few, many or a class of expanded clone.

TRBV2	TRBJ2-4	-	-	CASSGDVAKNIQYF	TGTGCCAGCAGCGGAGACGTAGCCAAAAACATTCAGTACTTC
TRBV4-1	TRBJ2-7	few	TRBD2	CASSQAYLAGGYEQYF	TGCGCCAGCAGCCAAGCTTATCTAGCGGGGGGATACGAGCAGTACTTC
TRBV5-1	TRBJ2-1	-	TRBD1	CASSLSSPGQGYNEQFF	TGCGCCAGCAGCCTAAGTTCTCCGGGACAGGGGTACAATGAGCAGTTCTTC
TRBV13	TRBJ2-7	once	TRBD1	CASSLIDRGGYEQYF	TGTGCCAGCAGCTTGATAGACAGGGGAGGCTACGAGCAGTACTTC
TRBV25-1	TRBJ1-2	-	-	CASSDSRYGYTF	TGTGCCAGCAGCGACAGCCGATATGGCTACACCTTC
TRBV2	TRBJ2-3	-	-	CASSEEQGPDTQYF	TGTGCCAGCAGTGAAGAACAGGGTCCAGATACGCAGTATTTT
TRBV4-2	TRBJ2-5	-	-	CASSQGELETQYF	TGTGCCAGCAGCCAAGGCGAGTTGGAGACCCAGTACTTC
TRBV27	TRBJ2-7	-	-	CASSSGVSYEQYF	TGTGCCAGCAGTTCCGGGGTCTCCTACGAGCAGTACTTC
TRBV10-3	TRBJ1-2	-	-	CAINPLWRDEGYTF	TGTGCCATAAACCCACTGTGGAGGGACGAAGGCTACACCTTC
TRBV6-5	TRBJ1-5	-	TRBD1	CASRKTGYSNQPQHF	TGTGCCAGCAGAAAGACAGGGTATAGCAATCAGCCCCAGCATTTT
TRBV28	TRBJ2-5	-	-	CASSFQGRETQYF	TGTGCCAGCAGTTTCCAGGGGCGCGAGACCCAGTACTTC
TRBV13	TRBJ2-2	-	TRBD2	CASSLVGPGLGANTGELFF	TGTGCCAGCAGCTTAGTAGGTCCAGGACTAGGAGCGAACACCGGGGAGCTGTTTTTT
TRBV5-4	TRBJ2-7	-	-	CASSLDTSYEQYF	TGTGCCAGCAGCTTAGACACAAGCTACGAGCAGTACTTC
TRBV28	TRBJ1-2	-	-	CASTILGGSPNYGYTF	TGTGCCAGCACTATTTTGGGAGGCAGTCCCAACTATGGCTACACCTTC
TRBV5-1	TRBJ1-4	-	-	CASSLAGQSEKLFF	TGCGCCAGCAGCTTGGCTGGACAGTCTGAAAAACTGTTTTTT
TRBV3-1/TRBV3-2	TRBJ2-1	-	TRBD2	CASSPTFQAGGANNEQFF	TGTGCCAGCAGCCCAACGTTCCAAGCGGGAGGGGCGAACAATGAGCAGTTCTTC